This passage covers 7 T cell receptor beta chains from one sample sequenced in a study of shared clonotypes between healthy human individuals. This table comes from immunoSEQ multiplex PCR, and its TCRdb copy is limited to in-frame clones, with some not included. The top ten hold about 1.1% of the sample, which has millions of clones, approximately 94% seen once. In the naive CD8 group, cells lacked CD45RO and were positively selected for CCR7, so terminally differentiated effector memory CD45RA+ cells were left out. The source material was naive CD8+ T cells sorted from blood. These receptors all stem from a man aged 18 to 30 in good health.

In this sample, this clone turned up once. The chain employs TRBV19 and TRBJ1-2; D is perhaps TRBD1 (5 bases). Trimming shortened V by 6 bases and J by 4 bases, and 24 bases separated the two germline ends. Germline values: CDR1 LNHDA, CDR2 SQIVND (reference sequence). The CDR3 has 17 residues. Here the CDR3 DNA reads TGTGCCAGTAGCACGCCCAACGAAGACAGCGTACGCTATGGCTACACCTTC. Translation: CASSTPNEDSVRYGYTF.

V and J are TRBV7-9 and TRBJ2-7, with TRBD1 as a possible D gene (7 bases). Deletions cut 2 bases from V and 3 bases from J, with 20 bases between. The CDR3 extends over 17 amino acids. CDR1 and CDR2 from the germline V gene are SEHNR and FQNEAQ (reference sequence). CDR3 sequence (DNA): TGTGCCAGCAGCTTAAGTATCGGAGGGGACAGAGACTACGAGCAGTACTTC. This codes for CASSLSIGGDRDYEQYF. The entire variable domain, with the rest obtained from reference TRBV7-9 and TRBJ2-7, is as follows: DTGVSQNPRHKITKRGQNVTFRCDPISEHNRLYWYRQTLGQGPEFLTYFQNEAQLEKSRLLSDRFSAERPKGSFSTLEIQRTEQGDSAMYLCASSLSIGGDRDYEQYFGPGTRLTVT.

This chain uses TRBV6-1 with TRBJ2-1; TRBD2 is a possible D gene (5 bases). V was shortened by 4 bases and J by 3 bases, with 7 bases between the two germline ends. The CDR3 totals 13 residues. Germline CDR1 is MNHNS and CDR2 is SASEGT. CDR3 sequence (DNA): TGTGCCAGCAGTGTGACTATCTACAATGAGCAGTTCTTC. This translates into CASSVTIYNEQFF.

The chain joins TRBV2 to TRBJ2-7; D call uncertain. The CDR3 extends over 15 amino acids. Germline CDR1 is SNHLY and CDR2 is FYNNEI. V lost 1 base, J lost 2 bases, and 12 bases lay in between. The DNA for the CDR3 is TGTGCCAGCAGTGAAGGATATGGGCTAGCCTACGAGCAGTACTTC. Protein: CASSEGYGLAYEQYF.

The chain uses TRBV27 and TRBJ2-1; 10 bases fit TRBD1. This CDR3 region has 16 residues. With V trimmed by 5 bases and J by 7 bases, 11 bases remained unmatched. Per germline, CDR1 MNHEY and CDR2 SMNVEV (reference sequence). The CDR3 bases are TGTGCCAGCAGTCCCGGGCCGGGACAGGGGTGGAATGAGCAGTTCTTC. Translated: CASSPGPGQGWNEQFF.

The chain recombines TRBV9 with TRBJ2-1; 13 nucleotides agree with TRBD2. V shed 1 base, J shed 8 bases, and the junction held 3 bases outside the gene matches. Germline V CDR1 and CDR2: SGDLS, YYNGEE. The CDR3 contains 15 residues. CDR3: CASSVRTSGRDEQFF. The CDR3 region has the DNA TGTGCCAGCAGCGTAAGAACTAGCGGGAGGGATGAGCAGTTCTTC.

This clone has only one observation. The chain uses TRBV11-2 and TRBJ2-2; D could derive from TRBD1 or TRBD2 (5 bases each). Trimming shortened V by 2 bases and J by 3 bases, and 10 bases separated the two germline ends. The CDR3 contains 15 residues. In germline, CDR1 is SGHAT, CDR2 FQNNGV. In DNA, the CDR3 is TGTGCCAGCAGCTTACCGGGGCAAGACACCGGGGAGCTGTTTTTT. It encodes CASSLPGQDTGELFF.